This T cell receptor (beta chain) is drawn from a study of beta chain features in type 1 diabetes. Looking at the study overall: Healthy donors, compared against patients, showed similar age, gender and cell yields. Study findings and constraints: A moderate, significant TCRB CDR3 shortening appeared in type 1 diabetes across four CD4+ subsets. These data did not resolve whether HLA type affects TCRB rearrangement.

Of the isolated RNA, all was reverse transcribed, and so the sequenced material was expressed TCRB transcripts. TCRdb keeps only in-frame clones here, not all; method: immunoSEQ multiplex PCR. The profile covers 220,000 or so clones, with around 68% appearing a single time and approximately 0.053% taken by the ten largest. Trimming removed 0 bases from V and 6 bases from J, with 10 bases in between. Per the germline V gene, CDR1 is SGHNT and CDR2 is YYREEE (reference sequence). The CDR3 totals 14 residues. Isolation of CD4+ naive, central memory, regulatory and stem cell-like memory cells was achieved by sorting via CD45RO/CCR7/CD25/CD127/CD95/CD27. In the case of this clone: As yet, its antigen is unknown.

The sequenced material came from naive CD4+ T cells from blood. The TCR was taken from a man younger than 40 in good health. The chain recombines TRBV5-4 with TRBJ2-1, with a tentative D call TRBD2 (5 bases). The CDR3 protein is CASSLVGGGNEQFF. The CDR3 DNA sequence: TGTGCCAGCAGCTTGGTAGGAGGCGGCAATGAGCAGTTCTTC.